This T cell receptor (beta chain) was recorded in a study of neurological immune-mediated disorders. V was clipped by 10 bases and J by 3 bases; unmatched bases: 14. The CDR3 has 16 amino acids. Germline V gene lookup returns CDR1 SGHTA and CDR2 FQGNSA. Synthesis of cDNA used 5'RACE (with 10-nucleotide random UMIs). Sequencing of 15-18 subjects in each run yielded over 160 million TCR-beta sequences. TCRdb re-analysed the 5' RACE reads in MiXCR, keeping a single row per CDR3 protein. Among approximately 40,000 distinct CDR3 sequences listed, roughly 4.8% were seen once. Regarding this clonotype: The antigen remains unidentified.

Healthy controls comprised blood bank volunteers in Maryland, USA. Whole-study results and caveats: HTLV-1-associated myelopathy displayed the greatest TCR clonal expansion, and multiple sclerosis exhibited the smallest, lower than that of healthy controls.

The chain carries TRBV7-2 and TRBJ1-1, with 10 bases lining up with TRBD1. The sample consisted of CD4+ T cells from blood. The receptor comes from a man aged 18 to 29 in good health. CDR3 sequence reads: CANCPGQGKSDTEAFF. Here the CDR3 DNA reads TGTGCCAACTGCCCGGGACAGGGGAAGAGTGACACTGAAGCTTTCTTT.